The entry below describes one TCR beta chain. These data belong to a study of CD8+ T cells in alopecia areata. Germline values: CDR1 ENHRY, CDR2 SYGVKD. J lost 4 bases, V lost 2 bases, and 3 bases had no gene match. There are 14 residues in the CDR3. The authors extracted RNA and reverse transcribed it into cDNA as the sequencing template. TCRdb's table, derived via immunoSEQ multiplex PCR, lists solely in-frame clones and lacks some. This sample has more than 150,000 clones, with approximately 50% found just once. The treatment here: oral pan-JAK inhibitor, 5-10 mg twice daily. The sample was CD8+ T cells sorted from blood, taken between weeks 51 and 52, from a patient treated with tofacitinib. The receptor's source is a human donor with alopecia areata. This chain uses TRBV10-3 with TRBJ2-7, with TRBD2 matching over 9 bases. Here the CDR3 reads CAISEAGGLYEQYF. CDR3 coding DNA: TGTGCCATCAGTGAGGCGGGGGGGCTGTACGAGCAGTACTTC.